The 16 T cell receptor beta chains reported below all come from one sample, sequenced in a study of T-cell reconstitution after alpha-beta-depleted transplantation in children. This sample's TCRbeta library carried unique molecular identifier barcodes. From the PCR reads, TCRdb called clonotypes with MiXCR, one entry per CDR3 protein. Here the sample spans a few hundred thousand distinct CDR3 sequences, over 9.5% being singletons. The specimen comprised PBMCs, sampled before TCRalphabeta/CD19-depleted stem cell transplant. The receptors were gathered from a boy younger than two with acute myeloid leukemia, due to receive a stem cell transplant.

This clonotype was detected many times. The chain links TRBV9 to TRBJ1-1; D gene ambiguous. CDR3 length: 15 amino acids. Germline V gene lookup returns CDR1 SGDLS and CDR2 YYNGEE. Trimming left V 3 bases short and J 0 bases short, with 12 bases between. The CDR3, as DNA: TGTGCCAGCAGCGCCCCGGTTGGGATGAACACTGAAGCTTTCTTT. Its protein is CASSAPVGMNTEAFF.

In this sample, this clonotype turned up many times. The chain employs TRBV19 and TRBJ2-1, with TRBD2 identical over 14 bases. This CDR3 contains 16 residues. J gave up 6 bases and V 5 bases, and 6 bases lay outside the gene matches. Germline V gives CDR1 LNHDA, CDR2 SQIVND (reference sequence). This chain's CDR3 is CASSAKGTSGSNEQFF. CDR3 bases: TGTGCCAGTAGTGCAAAGGGGACTAGCGGGAGCAATGAGCAGTTCTTC.

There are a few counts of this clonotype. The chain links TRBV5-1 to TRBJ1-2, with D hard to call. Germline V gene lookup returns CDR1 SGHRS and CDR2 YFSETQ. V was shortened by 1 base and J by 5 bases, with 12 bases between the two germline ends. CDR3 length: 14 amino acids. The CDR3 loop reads CASSLSGSGYGYTF. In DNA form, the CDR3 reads TGCGCCAGCAGCTTGTCCGGGAGCGGGTATGGCTACACCTTC.

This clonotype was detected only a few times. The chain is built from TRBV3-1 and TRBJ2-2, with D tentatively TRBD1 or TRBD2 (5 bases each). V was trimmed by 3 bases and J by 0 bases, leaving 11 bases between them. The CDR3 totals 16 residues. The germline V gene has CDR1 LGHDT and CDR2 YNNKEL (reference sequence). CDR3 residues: CASSHRDPANTGELFF. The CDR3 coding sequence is TGTGCCAGCAGCCATAGGGACCCCGCGAACACCGGGGAGCTGTTTTTT.

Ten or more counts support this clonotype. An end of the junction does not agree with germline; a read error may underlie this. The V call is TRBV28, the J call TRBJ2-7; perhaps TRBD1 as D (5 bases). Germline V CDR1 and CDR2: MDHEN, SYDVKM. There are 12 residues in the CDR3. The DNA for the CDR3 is TGCGCCAGCAGCTTTACAGGTTACGAGCAGTACTTC. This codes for CASSFTGYEQYF. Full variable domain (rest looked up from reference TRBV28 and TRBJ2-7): DVKVTQSSRYLVKRTGEKVFLECVQDMDHENMFWYRQDPGLGLRLIYFSYDVKMKEKGDIPEGYSVSREKKERFSLILESASTNQTSMYLCASSFTGYEQYFGPGTRLTVT.

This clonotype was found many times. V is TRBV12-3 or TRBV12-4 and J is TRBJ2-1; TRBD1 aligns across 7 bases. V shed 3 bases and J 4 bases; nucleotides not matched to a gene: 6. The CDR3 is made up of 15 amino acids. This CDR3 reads CASSFGDRRYNEQFF. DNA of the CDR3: TGTGCCAGCAGTTTTGGGGACAGACGGTACAATGAGCAGTTCTTC.

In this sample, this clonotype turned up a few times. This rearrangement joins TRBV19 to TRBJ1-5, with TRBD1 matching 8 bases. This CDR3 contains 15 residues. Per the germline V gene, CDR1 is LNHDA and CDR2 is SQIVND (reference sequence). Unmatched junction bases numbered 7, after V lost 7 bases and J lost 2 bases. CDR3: CASTPKDRGNQPQHF. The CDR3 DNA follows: TGTGCCAGTACGCCGAAGGACAGGGGCAATCAGCCCCAGCATTTT.

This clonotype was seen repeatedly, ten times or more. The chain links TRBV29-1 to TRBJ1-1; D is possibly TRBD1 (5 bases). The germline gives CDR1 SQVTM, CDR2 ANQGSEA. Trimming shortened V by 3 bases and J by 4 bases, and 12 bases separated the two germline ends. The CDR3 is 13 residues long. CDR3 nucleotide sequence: TGCAGCGTTGATAGGCTCGGGGGCACTGAAGCTTTCTTT. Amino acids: CSVDRLGGTEAFF.

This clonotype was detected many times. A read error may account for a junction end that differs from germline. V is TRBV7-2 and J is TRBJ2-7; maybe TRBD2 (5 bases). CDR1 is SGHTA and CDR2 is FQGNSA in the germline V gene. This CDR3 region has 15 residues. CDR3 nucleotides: TGTGCCAGCAGTTTAGAGAGGGAGCGATTCTACGAGCAGTACTTC. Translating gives CASSLERERFYEQYF.

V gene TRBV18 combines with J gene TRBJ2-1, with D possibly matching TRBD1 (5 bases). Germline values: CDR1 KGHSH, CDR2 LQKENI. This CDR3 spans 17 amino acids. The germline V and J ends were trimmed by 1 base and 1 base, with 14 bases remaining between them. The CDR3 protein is CASSPLILRGSYNEQFF. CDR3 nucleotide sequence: TGTGCCAGCTCACCACTTATACTAAGGGGATCCTACAATGAGCAGTTCTTC.

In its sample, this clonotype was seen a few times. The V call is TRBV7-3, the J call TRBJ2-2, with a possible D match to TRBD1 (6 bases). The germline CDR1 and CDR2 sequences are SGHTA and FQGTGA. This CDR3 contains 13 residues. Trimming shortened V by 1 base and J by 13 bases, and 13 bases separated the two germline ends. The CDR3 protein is CASSLMSGTMLFF. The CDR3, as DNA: TGTGCCAGCAGCTTAATGTCCGGGACAATGCTGTTTTTT.

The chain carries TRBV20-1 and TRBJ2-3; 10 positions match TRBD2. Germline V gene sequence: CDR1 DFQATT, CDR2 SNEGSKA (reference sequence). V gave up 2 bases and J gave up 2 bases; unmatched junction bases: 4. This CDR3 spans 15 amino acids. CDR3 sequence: CSARPGTSATDTQYF. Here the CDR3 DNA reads TGCAGTGCTAGACCAGGGACTAGCGCCACAGATACGCAGTATTTT.

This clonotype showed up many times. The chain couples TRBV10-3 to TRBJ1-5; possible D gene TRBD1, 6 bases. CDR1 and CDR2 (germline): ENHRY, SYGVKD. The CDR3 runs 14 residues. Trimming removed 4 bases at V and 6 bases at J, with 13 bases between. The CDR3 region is CAISVGGPGQPQHF. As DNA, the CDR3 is TGTGCCATCAGTGTTGGGGGGCCGGGTCAGCCCCAGCATTTT.

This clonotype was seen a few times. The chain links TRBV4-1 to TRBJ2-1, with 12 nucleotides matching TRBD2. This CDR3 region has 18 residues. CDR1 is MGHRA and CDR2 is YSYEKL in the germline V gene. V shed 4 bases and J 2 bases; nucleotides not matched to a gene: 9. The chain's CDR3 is CASSLRTSGEWTYNEQFF. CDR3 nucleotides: TGCGCCAGCAGCCTACGGACTAGCGGGGAGTGGACCTACAATGAGCAGTTCTTC.

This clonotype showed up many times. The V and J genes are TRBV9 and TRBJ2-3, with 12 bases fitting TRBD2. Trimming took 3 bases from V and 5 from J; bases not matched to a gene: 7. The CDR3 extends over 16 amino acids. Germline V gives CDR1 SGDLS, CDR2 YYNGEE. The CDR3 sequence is CASSAGGLAGLDTQYF. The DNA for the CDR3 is TGTGCCAGCAGCGCGGGCGGACTAGCGGGATTAGATACGCAGTATTTT.

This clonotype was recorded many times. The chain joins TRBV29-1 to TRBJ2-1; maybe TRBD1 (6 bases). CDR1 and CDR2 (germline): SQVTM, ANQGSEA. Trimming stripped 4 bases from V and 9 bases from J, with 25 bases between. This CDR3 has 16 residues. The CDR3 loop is CSVAPRDKGRNGEQFF. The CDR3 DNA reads TGCAGCGTTGCCCCCCGGGACAAGGGCCGCAATGGTGAGCAGTTCTTC.